A selection of T cell receptor beta chains follows, all from one sample in a study of Graves' ophthalmopathy and Graves' hyperthyroidism. One entry per CDR3 protein results from TCRdb running MiXCR on the multiplex PCR reads. This sample yields under 250,000 distinct CDR3 sequences, of which 25% to 30% are seen a single time; approximately 9% belongs to the top ten. What was sequenced was peripheral blood. The receptors come from a man aged 50 or older with Graves' ophthalmopathy. CDR3s include the opening cysteine and the closing phenylalanine or tryptophan. D genes are given only for firm matches. A row's size may be missing; if present it is once, few, many or a size class.

j_call clone_size v_call d_call cdr3_aa cdr3_nt
TRBJ2-5 . TRBV6-2/TRBV6-3 TRBD2 CASSLAGVNAGETQYF TGTGCCAGCAGTCTAGCGGGAGTTAACGCCGGGGAGACCCAGTACTTC
TRBJ1-2 many TRBV2 . CASSELEEGNYGYTF TGTGCCAGCAGTGAGTTGGAAGAGGGAAACTATGGCTACACCTTC
TRBJ2-1 many TRBV7-9 . CASQGNEQFF TGTGCCAGCCAGGGGAATGAGCAGTTCTTC
TRBJ2-4 many TRBV29-1 . CSVNRELAKNIQYF TGCAGCGTGAACAGGGAACTAGCCAAAAACATTCAGTACTTC
TRBJ2-7 many TRBV20-1 . CSAPSGVNEQYF TGCAGTGCCCCTTCTGGAGTCAACGAGCAGTACTTC
TRBJ2-7 many TRBV4-1 TRBD2 CASSQDSGRVTYEQYF TGCGCCAGCAGCCAGGATAGCGGGAGGGTTACCTACGAGCAGTACTTC
TRBJ1-1 many TRBV28 . CASSQGGRDTEAFF TGTGCCAGCAGCCAAGGGGGGCGGGACACTGAAGCTTTCTTT
TRBJ2-2 few TRBV30 . CAWSVLRAGGELFF TGTGCCTGGAGTGTACTCAGGGCGGGCGGGGAGCTGTTTTTT
TRBJ2-7 many TRBV5-4 TRBD2 CASSLALPWTSGRFHEQYF TGTGCCAGCAGCTTGGCCCTACCTTGGACTAGCGGGAGATTCCACGAGCAGTACTTC
TRBJ2-7 few TRBV6-2/TRBV6-3 . CASSPVQGYYEQYF TGTGCCAGCAGTCCCGTCCAGGGATACTACGAGCAGTACTTC
TRBJ2-7 many TRBV6-5 . CASSYMAGVSSYEQYF TGTGCCAGCAGTTACATGGCAGGGGTCTCCTCCTACGAGCAGTACTTC
TRBJ2-7 many TRBV20-1 . CSARDLRAERGYEQYF TGCAGTGCTAGAGATTTGCGAGCGGAGAGGGGCTACGAGCAGTACTTC
TRBJ1-5 many TRBV6-1 . CASRIGSQNQPQHF TGTGCCAGCAGGATAGGATCGCAAAATCAGCCCCAGCATTTT
TRBJ2-2 many TRBV28 . CASSPPPGARHTGELFF TGTGCCAGCAGTCCGCCCCCGGGGGCAAGACACACCGGGGAGCTGTTTTTT
TRBJ2-7 . TRBV6-1 . CASSEGSSAAYEQYF TGTGCCAGCAGTGAGGGCAGTTCGGCTGCCTACGAGCAGTACTTC
TRBJ1-6 many TRBV27 . CASSVYRPQTNSPLHF TGTGCCAGCAGTGTATATCGTCCTCAGACTAATTCACCCCTCCACTTT
TRBJ1-1 many TRBV6-2/TRBV6-3 . CASSPSSVGEVFF TGTGCCAGCAGCCCATCGTCCGTGGGGGAAGTTTTCTTT
TRBJ2-7 many TRBV11-1 . CASSLAGTGVGTRAYEQYF TGTGCCAGCAGCCTAGCGGGGACAGGGGTCGGGACTAGAGCCTACGAGCAGTACTTC
TRBJ2-5 many TRBV15 . CATSIGTDGETQYF TGTGCCACCAGCATTGGGACTGACGGAGAGACCCAGTACTTC
TRBJ2-2 many TRBV20-1 . CSARDLGGAGAGELFF TGCAGTGCTAGAGATCTAGGGGGGGCAGGCGCCGGGGAGCTGTTTTTT
TRBJ2-7 . TRBV6-2/TRBV6-3 . CASRQTNRGEQYF TGTGCCAGCAGACAAACGAACCGGGGTGAGCAGTACTTC
TRBJ1-1 once TRBV24-1 . CATSDSALPTGTGAFF TGTGCCACCAGTGATTCCGCACTCCCGACCGGGACGGGAGCTTTCTTT
TRBJ2-7 many TRBV6-1 . CASSWDSSYEQYF TGTGCCAGCAGCTGGGACTCAAGCTACGAGCAGTACTTC
TRBJ1-2 many TRBV18 . CASSPGVDYGYTF TGTGCCAGCTCACCAGGGGTGGACTATGGCTACACCTTC
TRBJ2-6 many TRBV6-6 TRBD2 CASSYAGVSSGANVLTF TGTGCCAGCAGTTACGCGGGAGTGAGCTCTGGGGCCAACGTCCTGACTTTC
TRBJ1-2 many TRBV29-1 . CSVESAYGYTF TGCAGCGTTGAATCTGCATATGGCTACACCTTC
TRBJ2-2 many TRBV12-3/TRBV12-4 TRBD2 CASSSPWTSNGELFF TGTGCCAGCAGTTCCCCATGGACTAGCAACGGGGAGCTGTTTTTT
TRBJ2-7 many TRBV20-1 . CSAIRAGTPYEQYF TGCAGTGCTATTCGGGCGGGGACCCCATACGAGCAGTACTTC
TRBJ1-5 many TRBV6-5 TRBD1 CASSLTGERHQPQHF TGTGCCAGCAGCCTGACAGGGGAAAGGCATCAGCCCCAGCATTTT
TRBJ2-3 many TRBV11-2 . CASSPDYQGKRDTQYF TGTGCCAGCTCTCCTGACTACCAGGGAAAGCGGGATACGCAGTATTTT
TRBJ2-3 many TRBV20-1 TRBD2 CSATPMGSGRADTQYF TGCAGTGCTACCCCAATGGGTAGCGGGAGGGCAGATACGCAGTATTTT
TRBJ1-1 many TRBV3-1 . CASSQVLSGSEAFF TGTGCCAGCAGCCAAGTTCTTTCGGGGAGCGAAGCTTTCTTT
TRBJ2-2 many TRBV5-1 TRBD1 CASRSGQGGTGELFF TGCGCCAGCAGATCGGGACAGGGAGGCACCGGGGAGCTGTTTTTT
TRBJ2-2 many TRBV20-1 TRBD1 CSAGAGGGELFF TGCAGTGCTGGAGCAGGGGGCGGGGAGCTGTTTTTT
TRBJ2-2 . TRBV19 TRBD2 CASSIGSGINTGELFF TGTGCCAGTAGTATCGGTAGCGGGATTAACACCGGGGAGCTGTTTTTT
TRBJ2-5 . TRBV28 TRBD1 CASSLIRLGRDSEDETQYF TGTGCCAGCAGTTTGATTCGGCTGGGCCGGGACAGTGAAGATGAGACCCAGTACTTC